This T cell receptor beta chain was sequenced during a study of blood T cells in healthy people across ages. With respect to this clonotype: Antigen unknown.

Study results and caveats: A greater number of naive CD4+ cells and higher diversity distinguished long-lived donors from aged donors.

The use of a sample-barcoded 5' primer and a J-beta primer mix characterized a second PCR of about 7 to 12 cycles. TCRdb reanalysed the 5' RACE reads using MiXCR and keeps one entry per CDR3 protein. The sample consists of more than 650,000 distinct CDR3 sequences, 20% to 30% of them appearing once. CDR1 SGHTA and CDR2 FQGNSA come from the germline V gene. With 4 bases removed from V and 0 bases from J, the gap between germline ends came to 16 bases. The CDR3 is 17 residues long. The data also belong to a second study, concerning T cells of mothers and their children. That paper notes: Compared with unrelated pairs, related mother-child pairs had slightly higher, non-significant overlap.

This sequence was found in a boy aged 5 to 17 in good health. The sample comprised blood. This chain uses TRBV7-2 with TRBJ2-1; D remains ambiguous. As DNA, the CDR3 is TGTGCCAGCAGCTCCTCCTGGGTACTAAGCTCCTACAATGAGCAGTTCTTC. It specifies CASSSSWVLSSYNEQFF.